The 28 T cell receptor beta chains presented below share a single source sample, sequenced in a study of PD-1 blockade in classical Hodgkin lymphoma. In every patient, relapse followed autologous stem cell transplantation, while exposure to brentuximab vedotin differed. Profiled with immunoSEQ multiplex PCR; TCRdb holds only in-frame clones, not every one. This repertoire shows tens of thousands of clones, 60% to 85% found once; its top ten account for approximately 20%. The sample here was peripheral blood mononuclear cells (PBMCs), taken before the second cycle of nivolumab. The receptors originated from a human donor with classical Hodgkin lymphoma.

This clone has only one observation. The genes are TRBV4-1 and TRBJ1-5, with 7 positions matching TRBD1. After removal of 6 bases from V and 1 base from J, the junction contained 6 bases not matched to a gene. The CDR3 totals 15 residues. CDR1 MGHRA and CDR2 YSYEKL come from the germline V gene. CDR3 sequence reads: CASSELQGSNQPQHF. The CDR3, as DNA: TGCGCCAGCAGTGAACTACAGGGGAGCAATCAGCCCCAGCATTTT.

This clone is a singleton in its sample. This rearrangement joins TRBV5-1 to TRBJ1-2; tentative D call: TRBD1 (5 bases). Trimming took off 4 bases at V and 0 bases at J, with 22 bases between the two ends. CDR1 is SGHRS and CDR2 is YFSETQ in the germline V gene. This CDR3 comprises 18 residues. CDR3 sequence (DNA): TGCGCCAGCAGCGACAGCCCTCCGACGGGCTTAGCTAACTATGGCTACACCTTC. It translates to CASSDSPPTGLANYGYTF.

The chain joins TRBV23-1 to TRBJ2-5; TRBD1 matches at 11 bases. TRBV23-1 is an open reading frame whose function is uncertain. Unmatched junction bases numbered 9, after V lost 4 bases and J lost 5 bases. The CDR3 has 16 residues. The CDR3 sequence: CASSPPDRGRGETQYF. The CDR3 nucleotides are TGCGCCAGCAGTCCCCCGGACAGGGGGCGGGGGGAGACCCAGTACTTC.

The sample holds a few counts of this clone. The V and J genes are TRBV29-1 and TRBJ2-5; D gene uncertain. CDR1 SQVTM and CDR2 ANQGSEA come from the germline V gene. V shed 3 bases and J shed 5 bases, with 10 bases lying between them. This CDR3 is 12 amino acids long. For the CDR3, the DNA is TGCAGCGTTGATAAGGCAGGTGAGACCCAGTACTTC. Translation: CSVDKAGETQYF.

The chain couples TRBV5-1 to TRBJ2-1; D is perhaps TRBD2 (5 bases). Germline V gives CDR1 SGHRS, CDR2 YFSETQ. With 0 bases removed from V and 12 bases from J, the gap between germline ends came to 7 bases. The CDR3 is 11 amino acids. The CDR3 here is CASSLERRQFF. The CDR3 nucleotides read TGCGCCAGCAGCTTGGAGCGGCGGCAGTTCTTC. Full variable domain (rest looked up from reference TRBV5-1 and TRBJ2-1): KAGVTQTPRYLIKTRGQQVTLSCSPISGHRSVSWYQQTPGQGLQFLFEYFSETQRNKGNFPGRFSGRQFSNSRSEMNVSTLELGDSALYLCASSLERRQFFGPGTRLTVL.

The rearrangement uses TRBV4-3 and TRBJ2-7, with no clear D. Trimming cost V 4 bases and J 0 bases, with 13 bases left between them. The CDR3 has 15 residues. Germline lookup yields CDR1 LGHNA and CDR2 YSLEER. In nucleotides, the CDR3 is TGCGCCAGCAGCCCAGGAGACTCGAGCTCCTACGAGCAGTACTTC. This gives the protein CASSPGDSSSYEQYF.

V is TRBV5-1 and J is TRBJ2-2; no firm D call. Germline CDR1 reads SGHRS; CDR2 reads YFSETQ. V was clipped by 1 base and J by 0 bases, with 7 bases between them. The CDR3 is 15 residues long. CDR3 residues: CASSLNTANTGELFF. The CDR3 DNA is TGCGCCAGCAGCTTGAACACCGCGAACACCGGGGAGCTGTTTTTT.

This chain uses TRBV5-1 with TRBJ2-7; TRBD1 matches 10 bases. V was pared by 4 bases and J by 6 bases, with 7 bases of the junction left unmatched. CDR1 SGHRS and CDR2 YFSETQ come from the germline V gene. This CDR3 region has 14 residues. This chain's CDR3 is CASSPRQGAAEQYF. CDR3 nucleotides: TGCGCCAGCAGCCCCCGACAGGGGGCAGCCGAGCAGTACTTC. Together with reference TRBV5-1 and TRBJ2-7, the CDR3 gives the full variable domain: KAGVTQTPRYLIKTRGQQVTLSCSPISGHRSVSWYQQTPGQGLQFLFEYFSETQRNKGNFPGRFSGRQFSNSRSEMNVSTLELGDSALYLCASSPRQGAAEQYFGPGTRLTVT.

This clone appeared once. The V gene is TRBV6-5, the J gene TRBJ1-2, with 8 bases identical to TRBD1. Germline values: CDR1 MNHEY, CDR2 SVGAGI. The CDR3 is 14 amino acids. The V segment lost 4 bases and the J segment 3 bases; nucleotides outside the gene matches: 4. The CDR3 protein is CASSFVDRDYGYTF. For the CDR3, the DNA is TGTGCCAGCAGTTTTGTGGACAGGGACTATGGCTACACCTTC.

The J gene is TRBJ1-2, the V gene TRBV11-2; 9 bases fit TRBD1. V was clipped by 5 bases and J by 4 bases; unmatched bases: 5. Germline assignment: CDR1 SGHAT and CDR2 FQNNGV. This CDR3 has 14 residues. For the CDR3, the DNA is TGTGCCAGCAGCCCGGACAGGGGTAGCTATGGCTACACCTTC. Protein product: CASSPDRGSYGYTF.

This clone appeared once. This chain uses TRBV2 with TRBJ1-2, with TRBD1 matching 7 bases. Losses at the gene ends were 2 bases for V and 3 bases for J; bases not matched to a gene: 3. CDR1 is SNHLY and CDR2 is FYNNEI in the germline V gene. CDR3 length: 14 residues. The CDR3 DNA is TGTGCCAGCAGTGAAACAGGGGATCACTATGGCTACACCTTC. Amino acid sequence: CASSETGDHYGYTF.

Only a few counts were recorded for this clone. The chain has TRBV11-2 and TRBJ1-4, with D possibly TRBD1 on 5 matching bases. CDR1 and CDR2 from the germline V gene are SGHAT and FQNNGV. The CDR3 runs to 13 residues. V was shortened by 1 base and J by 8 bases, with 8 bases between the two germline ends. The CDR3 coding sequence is TGTGCCAGCAGCTTAGGCGGACAAGAAAAACTGTTTTTT. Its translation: CASSLGGQEKLFF.

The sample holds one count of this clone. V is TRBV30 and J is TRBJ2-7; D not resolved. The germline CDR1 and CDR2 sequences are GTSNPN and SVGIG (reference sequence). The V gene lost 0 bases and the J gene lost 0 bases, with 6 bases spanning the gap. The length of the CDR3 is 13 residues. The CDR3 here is CAWSVGSSYEQYF. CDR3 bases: TGTGCCTGGAGTGTGGGCAGCTCCTACGAGCAGTACTTC.

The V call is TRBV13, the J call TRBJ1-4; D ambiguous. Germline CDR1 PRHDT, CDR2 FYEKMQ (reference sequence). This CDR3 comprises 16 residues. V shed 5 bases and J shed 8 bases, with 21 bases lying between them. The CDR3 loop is CASSDRSGFQEEKLFF. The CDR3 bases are TGTGCCAGCAGCGATCGGTCCGGGTTTCAAGAAGAAAAACTGTTTTTT.

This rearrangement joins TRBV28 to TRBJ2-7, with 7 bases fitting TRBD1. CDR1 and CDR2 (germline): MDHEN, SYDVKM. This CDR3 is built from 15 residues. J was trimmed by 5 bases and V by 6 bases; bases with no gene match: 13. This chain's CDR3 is CASSPLSGTVNEQYF. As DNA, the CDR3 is TGTGCCAGCAGCCCCCTGTCCGGGACAGTCAACGAGCAGTACTTC.

CDR3 DNA sequence: TGTGCCAGCGGAACTGGGGCCTACGAGCAGTACTTC. This gives the protein CASGTGAYEQYF. This sequence joins TRBV27 and TRBJ2-7; D gene ambiguous. Deletions cut 8 bases from V and 2 bases from J, with 10 bases between. Germline CDR1 reads MNHEY; CDR2 reads SMNVEV (reference sequence). This CDR3 is 12 amino acids long.

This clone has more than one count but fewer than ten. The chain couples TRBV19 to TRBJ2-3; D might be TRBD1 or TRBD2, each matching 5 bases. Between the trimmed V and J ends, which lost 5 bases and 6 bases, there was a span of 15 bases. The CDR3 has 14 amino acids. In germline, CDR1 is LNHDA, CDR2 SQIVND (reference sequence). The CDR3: CASSVRGRMDTQYF. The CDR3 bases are TGTGCCAGTAGTGTACGGGGCAGGATGGATACGCAGTATTTT.

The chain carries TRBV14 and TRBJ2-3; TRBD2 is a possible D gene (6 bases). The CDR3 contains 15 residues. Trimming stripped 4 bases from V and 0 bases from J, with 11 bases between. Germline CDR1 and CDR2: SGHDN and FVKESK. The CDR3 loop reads CASSPFSGSTDTQYF. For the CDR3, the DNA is TGTGCCAGCAGCCCCTTTAGCGGCAGCACAGATACGCAGTATTTT.

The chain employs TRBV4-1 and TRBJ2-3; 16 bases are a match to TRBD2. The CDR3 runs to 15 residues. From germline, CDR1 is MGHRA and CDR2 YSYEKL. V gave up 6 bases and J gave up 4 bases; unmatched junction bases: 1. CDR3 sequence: CASSGTSGGADTQYF. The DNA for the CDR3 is TGCGCCAGCAGTGGGACTAGCGGGGGGGCAGATACGCAGTATTTT.

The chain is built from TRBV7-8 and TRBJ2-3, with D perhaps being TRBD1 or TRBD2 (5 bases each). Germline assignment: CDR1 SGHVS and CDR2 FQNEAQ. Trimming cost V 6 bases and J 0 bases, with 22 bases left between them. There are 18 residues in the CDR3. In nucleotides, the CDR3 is TGTGCCAGCAGTTGGGACCTACTGACGTCTTCTAGCACAGATACGCAGTATTTT. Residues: CASSWDLLTSSSTDTQYF.

This CDR3 reads CASSVEGTGFGYTF. The DNA for the CDR3 is TGTGCCAGCAGCGTAGAAGGGACAGGGTTTGGCTACACCTTC. The chain couples TRBV9 to TRBJ1-2; TRBD1 matches 9 bases. In germline, CDR1 is SGDLS, CDR2 YYNGEE. V lost 0 bases to trimming and J lost 7 bases; unmatched junction nucleotides: 4. The CDR3 length is 14 residues.

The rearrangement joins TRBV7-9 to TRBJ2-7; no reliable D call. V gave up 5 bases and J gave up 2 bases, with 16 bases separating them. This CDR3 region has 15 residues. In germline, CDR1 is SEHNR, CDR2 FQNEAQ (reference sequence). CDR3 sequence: CASSLSSAYAYEQYF. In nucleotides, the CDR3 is TGTGCCAGCAGCCTCTCCTCCGCGTACGCCTACGAGCAGTACTTC.

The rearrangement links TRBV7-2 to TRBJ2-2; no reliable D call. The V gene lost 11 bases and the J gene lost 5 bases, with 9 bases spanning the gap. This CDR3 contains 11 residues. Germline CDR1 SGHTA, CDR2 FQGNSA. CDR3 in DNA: TGTGCCCTCGACGGGACCGGGGAGCTGTTTTTT. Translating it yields CALDGTGELFF.

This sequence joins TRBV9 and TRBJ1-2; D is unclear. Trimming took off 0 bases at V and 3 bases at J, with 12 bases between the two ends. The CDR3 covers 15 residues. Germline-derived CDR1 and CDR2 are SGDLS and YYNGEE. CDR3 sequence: CASSVGRGQDYGYTF. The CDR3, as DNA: TGTGCCAGCAGCGTAGGAAGAGGGCAGGACTATGGCTACACCTTC.

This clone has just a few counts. CDR3 protein: CTSSQPQKANYGYTF. The CDR3 DNA is TGCACCAGCAGCCAACCCCAAAAAGCTAACTATGGCTACACCTTC. The J gene is TRBJ1-2, the V gene TRBV1. TRBV1 is labeled a pseudogene. The CDR3 has 15 residues.

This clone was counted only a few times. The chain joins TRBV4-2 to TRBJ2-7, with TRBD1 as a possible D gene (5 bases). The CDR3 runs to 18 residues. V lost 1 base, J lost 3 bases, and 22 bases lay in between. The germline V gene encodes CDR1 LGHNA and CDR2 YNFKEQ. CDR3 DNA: TGTGCCAGCAGCCAAGCGTCAGCTTTGCCTCGGCAGGGCTACGAGCAGTACTTC. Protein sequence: CASSQASALPRQGYEQYF.

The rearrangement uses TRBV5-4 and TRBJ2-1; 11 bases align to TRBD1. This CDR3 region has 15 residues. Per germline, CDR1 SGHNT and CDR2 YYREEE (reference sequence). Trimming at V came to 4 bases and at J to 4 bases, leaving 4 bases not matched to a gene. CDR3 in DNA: TGTGCCAGCAGCCCCGGACAGGGGGCGTACAATGAGCAGTTCTTC. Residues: CASSPGQGAYNEQFF.

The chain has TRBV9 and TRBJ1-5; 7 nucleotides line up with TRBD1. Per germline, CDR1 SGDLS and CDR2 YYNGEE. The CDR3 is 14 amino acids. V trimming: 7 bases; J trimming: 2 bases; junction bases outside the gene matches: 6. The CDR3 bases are TGTGCCAGCTCCTACAGGGGCGGCAATCAGCCCCAGCATTTT. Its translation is CASSYRGGNQPQHF.